The clone carrying this T cell receptor beta chain was seen once. The source of the sample is a study of blood T cell repertoires in COVID-19. Study in general: Researchers got acute and convalescent COVID-19 samples from the United States, Italy and Spain. Sources were T cells, B-cell-depleted T cells, or PBMCs; the material itself was cDNA or gDNA.

Germline CDR1 and CDR2: LGHDT and YNNKEL (reference sequence). V lost 1 base and J lost 4; bases outside the gene matches: 6. CDR3 length equals 16 residues. Per the study methods: Reference gene primer amplification gave nucleated cell count estimates. Clones were sequenced by immunoSEQ multiplex PCR, and TCRdb holds only the in-frame ones, with some missing. V and J calls and clone size are copied from that table; D and trimming were computed from the DNA. The sample shows tens of thousands of clones, approximately 80% of them seen only once. V is TRBV3-1 (or the pseudogene TRBV3-2) and J is TRBJ2-5; 10 bases are shared with TRBD2. This receptor was identified in a human donor in a cohort sampled during active COVID-19. Sequencing was carried out using peripheral blood. The CDR3 DNA is TGTGCCAGCAGCCAAGGTACAGCGGGAGGGGCAGAGACCCAGTACTTC. Residues: CASSQGTAGGAETQYF.